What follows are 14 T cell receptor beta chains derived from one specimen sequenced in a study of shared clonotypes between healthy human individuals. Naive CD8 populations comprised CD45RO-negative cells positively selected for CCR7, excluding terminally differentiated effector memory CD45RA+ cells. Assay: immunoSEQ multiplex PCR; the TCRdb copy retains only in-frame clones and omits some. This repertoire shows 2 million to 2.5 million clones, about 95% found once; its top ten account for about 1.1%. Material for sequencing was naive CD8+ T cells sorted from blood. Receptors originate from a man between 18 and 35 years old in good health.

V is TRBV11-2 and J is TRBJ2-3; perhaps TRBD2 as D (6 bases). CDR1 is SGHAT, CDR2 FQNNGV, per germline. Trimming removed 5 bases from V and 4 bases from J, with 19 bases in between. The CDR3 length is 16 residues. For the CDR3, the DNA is TGTGCCAGCAGCCCCCTAGGGTGGGAGGAGGCAGATACGCAGTATTTT. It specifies CASSPLGWEEADTQYF.

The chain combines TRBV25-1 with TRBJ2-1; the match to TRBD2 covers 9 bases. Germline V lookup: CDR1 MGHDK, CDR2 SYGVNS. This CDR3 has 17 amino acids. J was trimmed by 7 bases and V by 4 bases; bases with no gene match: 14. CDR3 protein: CASSGNLAGAGENEQFF. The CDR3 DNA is TGTGCCAGCAGTGGGAATTTAGCGGGAGCCGGGGAAAATGAGCAGTTCTTC.

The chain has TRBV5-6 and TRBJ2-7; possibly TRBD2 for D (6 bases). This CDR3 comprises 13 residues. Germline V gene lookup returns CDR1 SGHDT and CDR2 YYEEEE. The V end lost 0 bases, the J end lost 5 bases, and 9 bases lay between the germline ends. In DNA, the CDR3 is TGTGCCAGCAGCTTGGAACTAGCCCACGAGCAGTACTTC. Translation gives CASSLELAHEQYF.

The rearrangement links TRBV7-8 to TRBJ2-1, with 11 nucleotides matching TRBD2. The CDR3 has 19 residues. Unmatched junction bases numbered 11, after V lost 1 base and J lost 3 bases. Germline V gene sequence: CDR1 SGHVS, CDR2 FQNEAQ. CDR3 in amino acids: CASSLEGLLAGALYNEQFF. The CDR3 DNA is TGTGCCAGCAGCTTAGAAGGGTTACTAGCGGGAGCTCTCTACAATGAGCAGTTCTTC.

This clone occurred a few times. The CDR3 loop reads CASSGQGKGNTEAFF. The CDR3 bases are TGCGCCAGCTCCGGACAGGGAAAAGGTAACACTGAAGCTTTCTTT. The rearrangement links TRBV5-1 to TRBJ1-1; the match to TRBD1 covers 8 bases. The trim removed 7 bases at V and 2 bases at J, leaving 10 bases unmatched. CDR1 is SGHRS and CDR2 is YFSETQ in the germline V gene. CDR3 length: 15 amino acids.

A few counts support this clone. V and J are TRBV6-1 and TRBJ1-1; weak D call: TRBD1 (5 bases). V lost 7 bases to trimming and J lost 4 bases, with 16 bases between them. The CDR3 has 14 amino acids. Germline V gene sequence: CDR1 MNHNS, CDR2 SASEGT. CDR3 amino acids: CASTGGELGTEAFF. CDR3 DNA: TGTGCCAGCACTGGGGGGGAGCTAGGCACTGAAGCTTTCTTT.

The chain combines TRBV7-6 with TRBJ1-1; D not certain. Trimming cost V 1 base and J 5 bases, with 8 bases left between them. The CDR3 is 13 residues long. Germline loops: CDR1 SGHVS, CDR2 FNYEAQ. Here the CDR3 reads CASSLGRRTEAFF. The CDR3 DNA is TGTGCCAGCAGCTTAGGCAGACGGACTGAAGCTTTCTTT.

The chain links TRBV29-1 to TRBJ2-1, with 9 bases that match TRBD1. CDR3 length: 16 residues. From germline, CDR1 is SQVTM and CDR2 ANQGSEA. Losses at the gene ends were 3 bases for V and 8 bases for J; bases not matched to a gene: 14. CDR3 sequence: CSVDRPAGTGSDEQFF. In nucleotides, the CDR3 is TGCAGCGTTGATCGACCCGCCGGGACAGGGTCCGATGAGCAGTTCTTC.

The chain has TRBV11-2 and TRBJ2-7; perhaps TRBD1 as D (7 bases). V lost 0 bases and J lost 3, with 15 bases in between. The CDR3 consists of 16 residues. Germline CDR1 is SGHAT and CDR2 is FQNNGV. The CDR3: CASSLDRGRQGYEQYF. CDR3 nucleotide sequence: TGTGCCAGCAGCTTAGATCGGGGGAGACAGGGCTACGAGCAGTACTTC.

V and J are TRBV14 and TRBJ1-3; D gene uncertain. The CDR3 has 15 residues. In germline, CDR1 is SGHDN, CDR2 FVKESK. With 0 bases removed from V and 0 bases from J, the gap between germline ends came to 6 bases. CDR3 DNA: TGTGCCAGCAGCCAAGATAGTAACTCTGGAAACACCATATATTTT. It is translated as CASSQDSNSGNTIYF. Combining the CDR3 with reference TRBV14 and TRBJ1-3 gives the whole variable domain EAGVTQFPSHSVIEKGQTVTLRCDPISGHDNLYWYRRVMGKEIKFLLHFVKESKQDESGMPNNRFLAERTGGTYSTLKVQPAELEDSGVYFCASSQDSNSGNTIYFGEGSWLTVV.

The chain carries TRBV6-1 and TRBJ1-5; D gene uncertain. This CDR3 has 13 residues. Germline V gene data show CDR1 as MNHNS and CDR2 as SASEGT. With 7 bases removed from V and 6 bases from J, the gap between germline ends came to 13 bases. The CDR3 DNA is TGTGCCAGCAATAGGGCGGTAGGTCAGCCCCAGCATTTT. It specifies CASNRAVGQPQHF.

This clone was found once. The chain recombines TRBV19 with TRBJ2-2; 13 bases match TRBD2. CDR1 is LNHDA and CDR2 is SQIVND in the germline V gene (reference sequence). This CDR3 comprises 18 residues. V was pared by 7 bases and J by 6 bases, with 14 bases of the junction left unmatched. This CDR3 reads CASTSTGLAGDIPGELFF. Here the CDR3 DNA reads TGTGCCAGTACCTCGACAGGACTAGCGGGAGATATACCCGGGGAGCTGTTTTTT.

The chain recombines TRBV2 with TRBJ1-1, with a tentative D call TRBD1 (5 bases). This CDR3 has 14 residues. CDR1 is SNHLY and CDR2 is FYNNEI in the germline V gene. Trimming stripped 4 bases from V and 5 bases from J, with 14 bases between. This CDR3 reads CASSVGGEGTEAFF. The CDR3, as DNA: TGTGCCAGCAGTGTCGGAGGGGAGGGGACTGAAGCTTTCTTT. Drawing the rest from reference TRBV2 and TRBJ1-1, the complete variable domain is EPEVTQTPSHQVTQMGQEVILRCVPISNHLYFYWYRQILGQKVEFLVSFYNNEISEKSEIFDDQFSVERPDGSNFTLKIRSTKLEDSAMYFCASSVGGEGTEAFFGQGTRLTVV.

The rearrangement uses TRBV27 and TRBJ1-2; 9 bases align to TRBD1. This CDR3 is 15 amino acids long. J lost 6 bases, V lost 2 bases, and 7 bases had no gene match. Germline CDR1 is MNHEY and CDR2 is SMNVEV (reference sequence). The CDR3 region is CASSLAATGGDGYTF. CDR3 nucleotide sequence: TGTGCCAGCAGTTTAGCCGCTACAGGGGGCGATGGCTACACCTTC.